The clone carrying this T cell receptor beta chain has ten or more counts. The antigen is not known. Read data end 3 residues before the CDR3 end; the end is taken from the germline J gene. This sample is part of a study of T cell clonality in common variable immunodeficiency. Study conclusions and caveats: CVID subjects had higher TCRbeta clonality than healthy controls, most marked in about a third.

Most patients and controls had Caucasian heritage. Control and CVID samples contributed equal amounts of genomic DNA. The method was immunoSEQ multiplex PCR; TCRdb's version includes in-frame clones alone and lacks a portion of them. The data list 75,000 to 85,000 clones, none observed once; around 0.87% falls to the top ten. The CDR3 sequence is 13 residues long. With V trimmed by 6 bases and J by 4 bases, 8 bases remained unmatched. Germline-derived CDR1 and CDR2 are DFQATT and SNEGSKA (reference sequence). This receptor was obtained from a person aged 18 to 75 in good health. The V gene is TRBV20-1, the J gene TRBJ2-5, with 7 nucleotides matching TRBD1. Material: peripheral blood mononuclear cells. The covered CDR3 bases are TGCAGTGCGAACAGGGGTTTTGGAGAGACC. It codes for CSANRGFGET. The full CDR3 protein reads CSANRGFGETQYF.